This T cell receptor (beta chain) was found in a study of T cell responses to AZD1222 COVID-19 vaccine. This clone was detected once. Its antigen remains unknown. Trimming stripped 0 bases from V and 4 bases from J, with 5 bases between. The CDR3 extends over 13 amino acids. CDR1 and CDR2 (germline): SGDLS, YYNGEE. Study results and limitations: Clonal diversity may have been underestimated, and the donors were mostly white British, with more females than males. An increase in Spike-specific TCR breadth and depth was observed after two AZD1222 doses. Sampled repertoires all dated from after the peak T cell response.

The method was immunoSEQ multiplex PCR; TCRdb's version includes in-frame clones alone and lacks a portion of them. The sample includes about 150,000 clones, 70% to 90% seen only once; the top ten take about 5%. The receptor was isolated from an adult who received the AZD1222 COVID-19 vaccine. The sample here was peripheral blood, taken 28 days after the second AZD1222 dose. The rearrangement links TRBV9 to TRBJ1-5; no definite D call. The CDR3 region is CASSVATNQPQHF. The CDR3 DNA follows: TGTGCCAGCAGCGTAGCTACGAATCAGCCCCAGCATTTT. The full variable domain, rest sourced from reference TRBV9 and TRBJ1-5, is DSGVTQTPKHLITATGQRVTLRCSPRSGDLSVYWYQQSLDQGLQFLIQYYNGEERAKGNILERFSAQQFPDLHSELNLSSLELGDSALYFCASSVATNQPQHFGDGTRLSIL.